A single sample gave rise to the 19 T cell receptor beta chains below, sequenced in a study of T cell changes during pregnancy in multiple sclerosis. The protocol was immunoSEQ multiplex PCR, while the TCRdb copy is restricted to in-frame clones and leaves out a portion. The sample yields about 110,000 clones, 80% to 95% seen once. The sequenced sample was peripheral blood, obtained after pregnancy. The source of these receptors is a female donor with multiple sclerosis, enrolled in a pregnancy study.

This clone has only a few counts. The chain couples TRBV28 to TRBJ1-3, with unresolved D. Germline V lookup: CDR1 MDHEN, CDR2 SYDVKM. The V end lost 6 bases, the J end lost 3 bases, and 3 bases lay between the germline ends. The CDR3 length is 11 residues. The CDR3 nucleotides read TGTGCCAGCAGATATGGAAACACCATATATTTT. Protein sequence: CASRYGNTIYF.

In this sample, this clone turned up once. V is TRBV29-1 and J is TRBJ1-1; D is unresolved. The CDR3 runs to 13 residues. The V and J ends lost 6 bases and 4 bases respectively, with 15 bases between them. Germline V gene data show CDR1 as SQVTM and CDR2 as ANQGSEA. CDR3 nucleotide sequence: TGCAGCGTCGGGGTCTCGGGAGGCACTGAAGCTTTCTTT. This sequence encodes CSVGVSGGTEAFF.

V gene TRBV2 combines with J gene TRBJ1-2, with D perhaps TRBD1 (6 bases). The V gene lost 3 bases and the J gene lost 8 bases, with 25 bases spanning the gap. CDR1 is SNHLY, CDR2 FYNNEI, per germline. The CDR3 length is 17 residues. The CDR3, as DNA: TGTGCCAGCAGTGACCCTTCCCCCGGGACACCCAGCCGGGGCTACACCTTC. Translating gives CASSDPSPGTPSRGYTF.

The chain is built from TRBV5-6 and TRBJ1-2, with a weak D call TRBD1 (6 bases). There are 15 residues in the CDR3. V dropped 4 bases and J dropped 0 bases, with 13 bases sitting between them. The germline CDR1 and CDR2 sequences are SGHDT and YYEEEE. In DNA, the CDR3 is TGTGCCAGCAGCACCAGACAGGCGGCTAACTATGGCTACACCTTC. This gives the protein CASSTRQAANYGYTF.

This sequence joins TRBV6-5 and TRBJ2-5; tentatively, D is TRBD2 (6 bases). The V and J ends lost 5 bases and 1 base respectively, with 8 bases between them. This CDR3 is 13 amino acids long. Germline V gene sequence: CDR1 MNHEY, CDR2 SVGAGI. For the CDR3, the DNA is TGTGCCAGCAGTCCCGGGGGCCAAGAGACCCAGTACTTC. This codes for CASSPGGQETQYF.

V and J are TRBV13 and TRBJ2-7; tentative D call: TRBD2 (6 bases). CDR3 length equals 16 residues. V was cut by 0 bases and J by 0 bases, with 12 bases left in between. CDR1 is PRHDT, CDR2 FYEKMQ, per germline (reference sequence). The CDR3 here is CASSLGIGDSSYEQYF. CDR3 in DNA: TGTGCCAGCAGCTTAGGTATCGGGGACTCCTCCTACGAGCAGTACTTC.

The chain couples TRBV28 to TRBJ1-5; no definite D call. CDR3 length: 15 amino acids. V shed 9 bases and J shed 3 bases, with 18 bases lying between them. CDR1 MDHEN and CDR2 SYDVKM come from the germline V gene. This CDR3 reads CASNQWLGDNQPQHF. In DNA form, the CDR3 reads TGTGCCAGTAACCAATGGCTCGGAGACAATCAGCCCCAGCATTTT.

This clone was picked up many times. V and J are TRBV7-6 and TRBJ1-5, with D hard to call. Germline-derived CDR1 and CDR2 are SGHVS and FNYEAQ. Trimming removed 5 bases from V and 3 bases from J, with 20 bases in between. There are 17 residues in the CDR3. The CDR3 region is CASSPKSGRRYNQPQHF. The CDR3 bases are TGTGCCAGCAGCCCAAAGTCTGGTCGCAGGTACAATCAGCCCCAGCATTTT.

The CDR3 here is CSGGQSVVDTQYF. The CDR3 nucleotides are TGCAGCGGGGGACAGTCCGTTGTTGATACGCAGTATTTT. This chain connects TRBV29-1 to TRBJ2-3, with 7 bases matching TRBD1. Trimming cost V 7 bases and J 6 bases; bases outside gene matches: 10. The CDR3 consists of 13 residues. Germline CDR1 reads SQVTM; CDR2 reads ANQGSEA.

This sequence joins TRBV5-4 and TRBJ2-1, with 10 bases that match TRBD2. The germline CDR1 and CDR2 sequences are SGHNT and YYREEE (reference sequence). The CDR3 covers 16 residues. V lost 4 bases to trimming and J lost 8 bases; unmatched junction nucleotides: 12. CDR3 in amino acids: CASSPGAGGPIYEQFF. In DNA, the CDR3 is TGTGCCAGCAGCCCGGGAGCGGGAGGGCCAATATATGAGCAGTTCTTC.

The rearrangement links TRBV5-8 to TRBJ2-7; 13 bases line up with TRBD2. The CDR3 covers 17 residues. With 0 bases clipped from V and 3 bases from J, the junction kept 6 bases outside the gene matches. Germline loops: CDR1 SGHTS, CDR2 YDEGEE. CDR3 region: CASSLDHGTSGVYEQYF. DNA of the CDR3: TGTGCCAGCAGCTTGGACCACGGGACTAGCGGGGTCTACGAGCAGTACTTC.

This chain uses TRBV7-9 with TRBJ1-5; TRBD1 might be the D (6 bases). The CDR3 contains 16 residues. Germline CDR1 SEHNR, CDR2 FQNEAQ (reference sequence). With 1 base removed from V and 5 bases from J, the gap between germline ends came to 15 bases. CDR3 sequence (DNA): TGTGCCAGCAGCTTAGGCGAGGAGGACAGCTATCAGCCCCAGCATTTT. Its translation is CASSLGEEDSYQPQHF. Supplemented by reference TRBV7-9 and TRBJ1-5, the full variable domain reads DTGVSQNPRHKITKRGQNVTFRCDPISEHNRLYWYRQTLGQGPEFLTYFQNEAQLEKSRLLSDRFSAERPKGSFSTLEIQRTEQGDSAMYLCASSLGEEDSYQPQHFGDGTRLSIL.

The rearrangement uses TRBV30 and TRBJ2-7, with D possibly TRBD1 on 6 matching bases. V lost 1 base and J 1 base, leaving 11 bases between the germline ends. Germline CDR1 reads GTSNPN; CDR2 reads SVGIG (reference sequence). The CDR3 sequence is 14 residues long. CDR3 bases: TGTGCCTGGAGTGCGGGGACACCTTCCTACGAGCAGTACTTC. It encodes CAWSAGTPSYEQYF.

The J gene is TRBJ2-5, the V gene TRBV30, with a tentative D call TRBD2 (6 bases). Deletions cut 0 bases from V and 2 bases from J, with 19 bases between. This CDR3 comprises 17 residues. Per germline, CDR1 GTSNPN and CDR2 SVGIG (reference sequence). In DNA, the CDR3 is TGTGCCTGGAGTGTACCGTATGCGGGGATTGGGCAAGAGACCCAGTACTTC. Protein sequence: CAWSVPYAGIGQETQYF.

This sequence joins TRBV30 and TRBJ2-1, with 10 bases identical to TRBD2. Per germline, CDR1 GTSNPN and CDR2 SVGIG (reference sequence). V shed 2 bases, J shed 5 bases, and the junction held 9 bases outside the gene matches. This CDR3 is 16 amino acids long. The CDR3 nucleotides are TGTGCCTGGAGTCTAAGGACTAGCGGAAGAGACAATGAGCAGTTCTTC. Translating it yields CAWSLRTSGRDNEQFF.

The V and J genes are TRBV6-5 and TRBJ1-6; no reliable D call. This CDR3 region has 13 residues. Germline CDR1 is MNHEY and CDR2 is SVGAGI. Trimming took off 0 bases at V and 8 bases at J, with 5 bases between the two ends. The CDR3 loop is CASSYSRDSPLHF. CDR3 bases: TGTGCCAGCAGTTACTCGCGGGATTCACCCCTCCACTTT.

The V call is TRBV30, the J call TRBJ2-6; D ambiguous. Trimming took 3 bases from V and 4 from J, leaving 7 bases between them. The germline V gene has CDR1 GTSNPN and CDR2 SVGIG (reference sequence). The CDR3 covers 13 residues. CDR3 protein: CAWSRGGANVLTF. CDR3 DNA: TGTGCCTGGAGCCGAGGAGGGGCCAACGTCCTGACTTTC.

The chain links TRBV5-4 to TRBJ2-2; D is uncertain. The CDR3 covers 12 residues. V was shortened by 4 bases and J by 5 bases, with 6 bases between the two germline ends. Germline CDR1 is SGHNT and CDR2 is YYREEE (reference sequence). CDR3 in amino acids: CASSERTGELFF. CDR3 nucleotides: TGTGCCAGCAGCGAGAGAACCGGGGAGCTGTTTTTT.

V usage is TRBV28 and J usage is TRBJ2-3; possible D gene TRBD2, 5 bases. The CDR3 totals 15 residues. V lost 5 bases to trimming and J lost 6 bases, with 18 bases between them. The germline V gene encodes CDR1 MDHEN and CDR2 SYDVKM. The chain's CDR3 is CASSSPQRVLDTQYF. CDR3 sequence (DNA): TGTGCCAGCAGTAGTCCGCAGAGGGTCCTGGATACGCAGTATTTT.